This TCR beta chain was sequenced in a study of chemoradiotherapy in HPV16-positive cancers. In the case of this clone: Its antigen is as yet unknown.

This table comes from immunoSEQ multiplex PCR, and its TCRdb copy is limited to in-frame clones, with some not included. The table shows about 4,000 clones, with roughly 80% occurring only once. Overall study results and limits: Candidate HPV-specific clones and E7-related TCR motifs grew in tumor during treatment.

Germline loops: CDR1 MNHEY, CDR2 SVGAGI. V was shortened by 5 bases and J by 2 bases, with 14 bases between the two germline ends. The CDR3 totals 15 residues. Sequencing used tumor tissue, obtained from a patient who underwent chemoradiotherapy. The chain employs TRBV6-5 and TRBJ2-3; TRBD1 might be the D (6 bases). The clonotype originates from a human donor with HPV-associated anogenital cancer. The CDR3: CASSTGGQLTDTQYF. The DNA for the CDR3 is TGTGCCAGCAGTACCGGCGGACAGCTCACAGATACGCAGTATTTT.